This T cell receptor (beta chain) stems from a study of beta chain features in type 1 diabetes. Whole-study results and caveats: Moderate but significant shortening of TCRB CDR3s was recorded in all four CD4+ subsets from Type 1 diabetes patients.

Regarding this clone: Its cognate antigen is unknown.

Trimming took 3 bases from V and 3 from J, leaving 15 bases between them. The CDR3 has 15 amino acids. The germline gives CDR1 SGHAT, CDR2 FQDESV (reference sequence). Researchers reported sorting CD4+ naive, central memory, regulatory and stem cell-like memory cells via CD45RO/CCR7/CD25/CD127/CD95/CD27. Expressed TCRB transcripts were sequenced because the isolated RNA had all been reverse transcribed beforehand. Measured with immunoSEQ multiplex PCR; TCRdb has only the in-frame clones, and not every one. The table records hundreds of thousands of clones, about 29% of them present only once. This clonotype was obtained from a young man in good health. Sample: naive CD4+ T cells from blood. The chain recombines TRBV11-1 with TRBJ2-7, with D possibly matching TRBD2 (6 bases). CDR3 DNA sequence: TGTGCCAGCAGCTTCACTGCGGGACTTCACTACGAGCAGTACTTC. It codes for CASSFTAGLHYEQYF.